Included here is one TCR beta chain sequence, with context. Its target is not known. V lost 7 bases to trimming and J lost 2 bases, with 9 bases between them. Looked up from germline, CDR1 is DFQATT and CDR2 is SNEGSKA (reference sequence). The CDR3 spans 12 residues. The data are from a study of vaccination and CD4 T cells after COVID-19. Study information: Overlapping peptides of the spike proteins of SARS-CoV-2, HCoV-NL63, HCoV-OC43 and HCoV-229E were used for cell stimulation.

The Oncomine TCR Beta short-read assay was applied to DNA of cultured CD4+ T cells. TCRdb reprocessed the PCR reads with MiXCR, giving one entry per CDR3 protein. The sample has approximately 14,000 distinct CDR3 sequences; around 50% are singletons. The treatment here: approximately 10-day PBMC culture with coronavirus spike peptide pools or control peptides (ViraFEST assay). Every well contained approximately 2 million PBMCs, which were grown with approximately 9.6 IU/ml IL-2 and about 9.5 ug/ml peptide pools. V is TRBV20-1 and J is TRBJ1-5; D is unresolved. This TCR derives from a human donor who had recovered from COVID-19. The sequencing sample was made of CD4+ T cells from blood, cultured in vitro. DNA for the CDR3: TGCAGTGTGGGCGGCCGCAATCAGCCCCAGCATTTT. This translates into CSVGGRNQPQHF.